The next 31 T cell receptor beta chains were all read from a single sample in a study of blood T cells in healthy people across ages. A second PCR, run for roughly 7 to 11 cycles, used a sample-barcoded 5' primer plus a J-beta primer mix. TCRdb re-derived calls from the 5' RACE reads in MiXCR, one entry per CDR3 protein. Of 750,000 to 950,000 distinct CDR3 sequences listed, almost 30% are singletons. This sample also belongs to another study, concerning T cells of mothers and their children.

Sequenced material: blood. Receptor source: a woman between 40 and 55 years old in good health.

This clonotype came up many times. The chain links TRBV6-2 or TRBV6-3 to TRBJ2-1; the match to TRBD1 covers 8 bases. Trimming removed 8 bases from V and 4 bases from J; junction bases left unmatched: 10. CDR3 length: 15 residues. From germline, CDR1 is MNHEY and CDR2 SVGEGT. CDR3 amino acids: CASQHRDRRYNEQFF. The CDR3 DNA reads as TGTGCCAGCCAACACCGGGACAGGCGATACAATGAGCAGTTCTTC.

This rearrangement joins TRBV7-9 to TRBJ1-6; 11 nucleotides agree with TRBD1. V was pared by 4 bases and J by 10 bases, with 6 bases of the junction left unmatched. There are 15 residues in the CDR3. The germline CDR1 and CDR2 sequences are SEHNR and FQNEAQ (reference sequence). The CDR3 DNA reads TGTGCCAGCAGCTCCGGACAGGGGGCGCGGTCACCCCTCCACTTT. It codes for CASSSGQGARSPLHF.

There are many counts of this clonotype. This chain joins TRBV6-1 and TRBJ1-4, with 11 bases identical to TRBD1. The CDR3 length is 15 residues. Germline CDR1 and CDR2: MNHNS and SASEGT. The V gene end was trimmed by 1 base and the J gene end by 7 bases; junction bases not matched to a gene: 2. The chain's CDR3 is CASSEGTGGFEKLFF. In DNA form, the CDR3 reads TGTGCCAGCAGTGAAGGGACAGGGGGCTTTGAAAAACTGTTTTTT.

The CDR3 DNA reads as TGTGCCAGTAGTCGTGGGACAGGGGGGCGTACTGAAGCTTTCTTT. Translation gives CASSRGTGGRTEAFF. The chain combines TRBV19 with TRBJ1-1, with TRBD1 identical over 11 bases. CDR3 length equals 15 residues. Trimming at V came to 5 bases and at J to 5 bases, leaving 7 bases not matched to a gene. Germline V gives CDR1 LNHDA, CDR2 SQIVND (reference sequence).

The V and J genes are TRBV18 and TRBJ2-1; D remains ambiguous. The length of the CDR3 is 13 residues. The V end was cut by 3 bases, the J end by 5 bases, with 8 bases between. Germline assignment: CDR1 KGHSH and CDR2 LQKENI. The CDR3 DNA reads as TGTGCCAGCTCACCGTACAGAAACAATGAGCAGTTCTTC. It translates to CASSPYRNNEQFF.

This clonotype was seen only a few times. A junction end diverges from the germline sequence, so it may reflect a read error. This chain links TRBV5-1 with TRBJ2-1; D not certain. Germline values: CDR1 SGHRS, CDR2 YFSETQ. The CDR3 is 14 residues long. The CDR3 bases are TGCGCCGGCAGCTTGGAAGGGCCCTACAATGAGCAGTTCTTC. It yields the protein CAGSLEGPYNEQFF.

The rearrangement links TRBV27 to TRBJ2-1, with 7 nucleotides matching TRBD2. The length of the CDR3 is 16 residues. Looked up from germline, CDR1 is MNHEY and CDR2 is SMNVEV (reference sequence). V lost 0 bases to trimming and J lost 3 bases; unmatched junction nucleotides: 5. CDR3 sequence: CASSLSGGEVYNEQFF. The CDR3 DNA sequence: TGTGCCAGCAGTTTATCTGGGGGGGAAGTCTACAATGAGCAGTTCTTC.

Of note for this clonotype: A clone one base away is much larger, so this may be a read error. This chain's CDR3 is CASSPSLAQETQFF. CDR3 DNA: TGTGCCAGCAGCCCCTCACTAGCCCAGGAGACCCAGTTCTTC. The rearrangement uses TRBV7-2 and TRBJ2-1, with a weak D call TRBD2 (6 bases). The CDR3 runs 14 residues. V was pared by 5 bases and J by 13 bases, with 21 bases between. In germline, CDR1 is SGHTA, CDR2 FQGNSA.

This clonotype was observed a few times. V is TRBV4-1 and J is TRBJ2-3; D not certain. V lost 3 bases and J lost 0, with 7 bases in between. The CDR3 is 14 residues long. Germline V gene data show CDR1 as MGHRA and CDR2 as YSYEKL. In DNA, the CDR3 is TGCGCCAGCAGCCACCCCTCCAGCACAGATACGCAGTATTTT. It codes for CASSHPSSTDTQYF.

This clonotype was seen more than once but under ten times. The J gene is TRBJ1-2, the V gene TRBV20-1; 7 nucleotides match TRBD1. The CDR3 has 15 residues. The germline V gene encodes CDR1 DFQATT and CDR2 SNEGSKA (reference sequence). The junction had 6 bases not matched to a gene; V was cut back by 0 bases and J by 2 bases. CDR3 DNA sequence: TGCAGTGCTAGAGAGACGACAGGGTGGAACTATGGCTACACCTTC. The encoded protein is CSARETTGWNYGYTF.

This clonotype has more than one count but fewer than ten. The chain's CDR3 is CASDGANTEAFF. CDR3 coding DNA: TGTGCCAGCGACGGGGCGAACACTGAAGCTTTCTTT. The chain couples TRBV3-1 to TRBJ1-1, with D perhaps TRBD1 (5 bases). Trimming took 8 bases from V and 1 from J, leaving 8 bases between them. Germline values: CDR1 LGHDT, CDR2 YNNKEL (reference sequence). This CDR3 has 12 amino acids.

This clonotype showed up just a few times. The V gene is TRBV4-3, the J gene TRBJ2-7, with 8 bases identical to TRBD2. The CDR3 spans 15 residues. Germline trimming cut 0 bases from V and 6 bases from J; bases unmatched to any gene: 7. Germline V gene sequence: CDR1 LGHNA, CDR2 YSLEER. The CDR3 DNA reads as TGCGCCAGCAGCCAAGATTGGGCGGGGGGCCTCGAGCAGTACTTC. Translation gives CASSQDWAGGLEQYF.

A word on this clonotype: A much larger clone lies one base from this, so it may be a read error. The rearrangement links TRBV20-1 to TRBJ2-1; no reliable D call. The DNA end is more similar to TRBJ2-7, so the J call may be wrong. This CDR3 has 12 residues. Looked up from germline, CDR1 is DFQATT and CDR2 is SNEGSKA (reference sequence). DNA of the CDR3: TGCAGTGCTACTGGTCGGTACAATGAGCAGTACTTC. Its translation is CSATGRYNEQYF.

DNA for the CDR3: TGTGCCAGCAGCCCTCATGGGCAGGTTAATCAGCCCCAGCATTTT. Its protein product is CASSPHGQVNQPQHF. The genes are TRBV27 and TRBJ1-5; D gene ambiguous. Trimming left V 6 bases short and J 4 bases short, with 16 bases between. Per the germline V gene, CDR1 is MNHEY and CDR2 is SMNVEV (reference sequence). The CDR3 has 15 residues.

As to this clonotype: With a much larger clone just one base away, this may be a read error. The V call is TRBV7-6, the J call TRBJ1-6, with TRBD1 as a possible D gene (6 bases). This CDR3 spans 16 amino acids. CDR1 is SGHVS, CDR2 FNYEAQ, per germline. CDR3 protein: CASAIGGRGTNSPPHF. The CDR3 DNA reads TGTGCCAGCGCTATCGGGGGGCGCGGTACTAATTCACCCCCCCACTTT.

The chain recombines TRBV3-1 with TRBJ1-2, with D perhaps TRBD1 (5 bases). The CDR3 spans 12 residues. Germline CDR1 LGHDT, CDR2 YNNKEL (reference sequence). Trimming cost V 8 bases and J 10 bases, with 17 bases left between them. The CDR3 region has the DNA TGTGCCAGCGGTCAGACAGTGGGAATCTACACCTTC. Encoded protein: CASGQTVGIYTF.

This clonotype was found a few times. The V gene is TRBV7-3, the J gene TRBJ2-1, with D possibly being TRBD2 (5 bases). Germline CDR1 reads SGHTA; CDR2 reads FQGTGA. The CDR3 sequence is 13 residues long. V was trimmed by 3 bases and J by 12 bases, leaving 15 bases between them. The CDR3 is CASSLGTGNMQFF. The CDR3 DNA sequence: TGTGCCAGCAGCTTGGGTACGGGGAATATGCAGTTCTTC.

This clonotype was seen a few times. The chain links TRBV6-2 or TRBV6-3 to TRBJ2-3; D is possibly TRBD2 (6 bases). The CDR3 contains 14 residues. The V end lost 7 bases, the J end lost 2 bases, and 13 bases lay between the germline ends. The V gene's germline CDR1 is MNHEY and CDR2 SVGEGT. CDR3 protein: CASMGLLATDTQYF. CDR3 sequence (DNA): TGTGCCAGCATGGGACTCTTAGCCACAGATACGCAGTATTTT.

This clonotype has a handful of counts. The chain employs TRBV6-6 and TRBJ2-7; D remains ambiguous. Trimming removed 5 bases from V and 3 bases from J, with 8 bases in between. The CDR3 extends over 12 amino acids. Germline V gene lookup returns CDR1 MNHNY and CDR2 SVGAGI (reference sequence). CDR3 sequence (DNA): TGTGCCAGCAGTAAACACGACTACGAGCAGTACTTC. Protein product: CASSKHDYEQYF.

The chain is built from TRBV27 and TRBJ1-1; D is possibly TRBD1 (6 bases). Germline CDR1 MNHEY, CDR2 SMNVEV (reference sequence). There are 16 residues in the CDR3. Trimming stripped 7 bases from V and 2 bases from J, with 20 bases between. This CDR3 is CASKLGGGPSNTEAFF. For the CDR3, the DNA is TGTGCCAGCAAACTGGGGGGGGGCCCATCAAACACTGAAGCTTTCTTT.

The sample holds a few counts of this clonotype. V and J are TRBV28 and TRBJ2-4; tentative D call: TRBD2 (5 bases). The CDR3 runs to 16 residues. Trimming removed 5 bases at V and 0 bases at J, with 14 bases between. Germline V gene sequence: CDR1 MDHEN, CDR2 SYDVKM. The CDR3 DNA follows: TGTGCCAGCAGTCCGGGATTGACAAAAGCCAAAAACATTCAGTACTTC. As protein: CASSPGLTKAKNIQYF.

The chain uses TRBV18 and TRBJ1-1; D not resolved. Trimming took 6 bases from V and 1 from J, leaving 15 bases between them. Germline V gene sequence: CDR1 KGHSH, CDR2 LQKENI. The CDR3 is 15 residues long. The CDR3 DNA sequence: TGTGCCAGCTCCGCGAACGGAGGAGGGAACACTGAAGCTTTCTTT. Translated, it gives CASSANGGGNTEAFF.

The genes are TRBV6-6 and TRBJ1-1; 7 nucleotides align to TRBD1. Germline V lookup: CDR1 MNHNY, CDR2 SVGAGI (reference sequence). The CDR3 totals 14 residues. The V gene end was trimmed by 6 bases and the J gene end by 4 bases; junction bases not matched to a gene: 8. Here the CDR3 DNA reads TGTGCCAGCAGGCCGACAGGGCGCGGCACTGAAGCTTTCTTT. Its protein product is CASRPTGRGTEAFF.

This clonotype was counted ten times or more. The chain carries TRBV28 and TRBJ1-2, with 7 bases that match TRBD1. Per the germline V gene, CDR1 is MDHEN and CDR2 is SYDVKM. This CDR3 spans 13 amino acids. Trimming took 5 bases from V and 5 from J; bases not matched to a gene: 5. DNA for the CDR3: TGTGCCAGCAGTCGACAGGGCGGGTATGGCTACACCTTC. Its protein product is CASSRQGGYGYTF.

This clonotype has a handful of counts. The rearrangement joins TRBV6-9 to TRBJ1-1; weak D call: TRBD1 (5 bases). CDR3 length equals 19 residues. The germline V gene has CDR1 MNHGY and CDR2 SVAAGI. V was cut by 3 bases and J by 7 bases, with 30 bases left in between. As DNA, the CDR3 is TGTGCCAGCAGTTACAAATACACCAGACAGAGTTATGTAGAGCATGAAGCTTTCTTT. Its protein is CASSYKYTRQSYVEHEAFF.

As for this clonotype: A much larger clone lies one base from this, so it may be a read error. The chain joins TRBV7-2 to TRBJ2-7, with D maybe TRBD2 (6 bases). The germline CDR1 and CDR2 sequences are SGHTA and FQGNSA. CDR3 length: 16 amino acids. The DNA for the CDR3 is TGTGCCGGCAGTCAAGCGGCCGGGACTCACTCCTACGAGCAGTACTTC. The encoded protein is CAGSQAAGTHSYEQYF.

The chain uses TRBV4-2 and TRBJ2-7, with TRBD1 as a possible D gene (6 bases). Per germline, CDR1 LGHNA and CDR2 YNFKEQ. The V end was cut by 0 bases, the J end by 3 bases, with 12 bases between. The CDR3 extends over 15 amino acids. The CDR3: CASSQDRGSGYEQYF. In DNA form, the CDR3 reads TGTGCCAGCAGCCAAGATAGGGGGTCAGGCTACGAGCAGTACTTC.

About this clonotype: One end of the junction varies from germline; a read error may be responsible. The chain has TRBV9 and TRBJ2-1, with a possible D match to TRBD1 (6 bases). This CDR3 has 15 amino acids. The V gene's germline CDR1 is SGDLS and CDR2 YYNGEE. Here the CDR3 DNA reads TGTACCAGCAGCGCACGACAGGTCTCCTACAATGAGCAGTTCTTC. As protein: CTSSARQVSYNEQFF.

This clonotype was seen ten or more times. This chain connects TRBV29-1 to TRBJ2-5, with a weak D call TRBD1 (7 bases). The V end was cut by 6 bases, the J end by 4 bases, with 18 bases between. CDR3 length: 14 amino acids. Germline V gene lookup returns CDR1 SQVTM and CDR2 ANQGSEA. In DNA, the CDR3 is TGCAGCGTACTGACAGGGAGGTTTTCAGAGACCCAGTACTTC. Protein: CSVLTGRFSETQYF.

There are a few counts of this clonotype. As DNA, the CDR3 is TGCAGTGCCGACCCGAGGGAGGGGGCGTACACTGAAGCTTTCTTT. Translation: CSADPREGAYTEAFF. V gene TRBV20-1 combines with J gene TRBJ1-1; TRBD1 aligns across 7 bases. CDR3 length: 15 amino acids. Germline V CDR1 and CDR2: DFQATT, SNEGSKA (reference sequence). The V and J ends lost 6 bases and 3 bases, in that order; junction bases with no gene match: 13.

This clonotype was found a few times. J is TRBJ2-7 and V is TRBV3-1; TRBD2 matches 7 bases. Germline CDR1 is LGHDT and CDR2 is YNNKEL (reference sequence). V lost 1 base and J lost 3; bases outside the gene matches: 6. The CDR3 spans 15 residues. CDR3 bases: TGTGCCAGCAGCCAAGGCAGCGGGGACTACTACGAGCAGTACTTC. This encodes CASSQGSGDYYEQYF.